This entry lists 30 T cell receptor beta chains sequenced from one sample in a study of T cell responses to AZD1222 COVID-19 vaccine. Assay used: immunoSEQ multiplex PCR; TCRdb lists only in-frame clones, some missing. This table holds some 170,000 clones, 85% to 90% found once. Sample: peripheral blood, taken 28 days after the second dose of the MenACWY control vaccine. The receptors shown here come from an adult who received the MenACWY meningococcal vaccine as a control.

The chain combines TRBV29-1 with TRBJ1-4; 9 bases agree with TRBD1. Germline V gene lookup returns CDR1 SQVTM and CDR2 ANQGSEA. With 3 bases clipped from V and 6 bases from J, the junction kept 2 bases outside the gene matches. This CDR3 is built from 13 residues. CDR3 in amino acids: CSVEGQGDEKLFF. The DNA for the CDR3 is TGCAGCGTTGAGGGACAGGGAGATGAAAAACTGTTTTTT.

CDR3 loop: CASRALANTGELFF. CDR3 sequence (DNA): TGTGCCAGCAGGGCACTAGCGAACACCGGGGAGCTGTTTTTT. This chain connects TRBV6-5 to TRBJ2-2, with D perhaps TRBD2 (5 bases). Germline CDR1 MNHEY, CDR2 SVGAGI. The germline V and J ends were trimmed by 6 bases and 0 bases, with 8 bases remaining between them. The CDR3 covers 14 residues.

The V gene is TRBV19, the J gene TRBJ1-1, with D unresolved. Germline CDR1 LNHDA, CDR2 SQIVND (reference sequence). V lost 6 bases to trimming and J lost 1 base, with 9 bases between them. This CDR3 is 13 amino acids long. The CDR3 is CASSAWGNTEAFF. The CDR3 DNA is TGTGCCAGTAGCGCCTGGGGGAACACTGAAGCTTTCTTT.

As DNA, the CDR3 is TGTGCCAGCAGCTATAACGAGCAGTACTTC. Protein sequence: CASSYNEQYF. The J gene is TRBJ2-7, the V gene TRBV7-2, with no clear D. The CDR3 is made up of 10 amino acids. Germline V gene lookup returns CDR1 SGHTA and CDR2 FQGNSA. Trimming shortened V by 4 bases and J by 5 bases, and 3 bases separated the two germline ends.

This clone has a single count. The CDR3, as DNA: TGTGCCAGCACCTTAGAGGGACCTCCGGCGCCCCTCCACTTT. The encoded protein is CASTLEGPPAPLHF. This sequence joins TRBV28 and TRBJ1-6, with a tentative D call TRBD1 (5 bases). CDR3 length: 14 residues. V was shortened by 7 bases and J by 13 bases, with 20 bases between the two germline ends. Germline assignment: CDR1 MDHEN and CDR2 SYDVKM.

The chain recombines TRBV6-5 with TRBJ2-4, with unresolved D. V was cut by 2 bases and J by 0 bases, with 11 bases left in between. From germline, CDR1 is MNHEY and CDR2 SVGAGI. The CDR3 covers 16 residues. DNA for the CDR3: TGTGCCAGCAGTTACCTGTTTCCTTTAGCCAAAAACATTCAGTACTTC. Protein: CASSYLFPLAKNIQYF.

The gene calls are TRBV9 and TRBJ1-1, with a possible D match to TRBD1 (5 bases). CDR1 is SGDLS, CDR2 YYNGEE, per germline. The CDR3 is 13 amino acids. V shed 4 bases and J shed 4 bases, with 11 bases lying between them. The CDR3 sequence is CASSLGGGTEAFF. CDR3 DNA: TGTGCCAGCAGCCTTGGGGGAGGCACTGAAGCTTTCTTT.

This chain connects TRBV27 to TRBJ2-7; 9 nucleotides align to TRBD1. V lost 6 bases, J lost 6 bases, and 6 bases stayed unmatched. The CDR3 contains 13 residues. Germline V CDR1 and CDR2: MNHEY, SMNVEV (reference sequence). As DNA, the CDR3 is TGTGCCAGCAGGGGGACAGGGACGGGCGAGCAGTACTTC. Translating gives CASRGTGTGEQYF.

The chain carries TRBV6-5 and TRBJ2-7, with D perhaps matching TRBD1 (5 bases). Germline V gives CDR1 MNHEY, CDR2 SVGAGI. Trimming took 2 bases from V and 6 from J, leaving 14 bases between them. The CDR3 is 14 residues long. CDR3 loop: CASSYPNRQGEQYF. As DNA, the CDR3 is TGTGCCAGCAGTTACCCCAATCGTCAGGGCGAGCAGTACTTC.

J is TRBJ1-1 and V is TRBV6-5; D unresolved. The V and J ends lost 7 bases and 2 bases respectively, with 11 bases between them. The CDR3 is 13 residues long. Germline CDR1 reads MNHEY; CDR2 reads SVGAGI. The CDR3 is CASTKRVNTEAFF. In nucleotides, the CDR3 is TGTGCCAGCACCAAGCGGGTTAACACTGAAGCTTTCTTT.

This clone was recorded only once. This chain connects TRBV28 to TRBJ1-3; TRBD1 matches 11 bases. Unmatched junction bases numbered 9, after V lost 9 bases and J lost 2 bases. This CDR3 spans 16 amino acids. The germline V gene has CDR1 MDHEN and CDR2 SYDVKM. CDR3 sequence reads: CASRTGGVITGNTIYF. The CDR3 nucleotides are TGTGCCAGTCGGACAGGGGGCGTCATTACTGGAAACACCATATATTTT. The variable domain in full, completed from reference TRBV28 and TRBJ1-3, reads DVKVTQSSRYLVKRTGEKVFLECVQDMDHENMFWYRQDPGLGLRLIYFSYDVKMKEKGDIPEGYSVSREKKERFSLILESASTNQTSMYLCASRTGGVITGNTIYFGEGSWLTVV.

This chain uses TRBV7-9 with TRBJ1-3; D is perhaps TRBD1 (6 bases). Deletions cut 1 base from V and 4 bases from J, with 11 bases between. CDR3 length: 15 residues. Germline V CDR1 and CDR2: SEHNR, FQNEAQ (reference sequence). The CDR3 is CASSLGQASGNTIYF. The DNA for the CDR3 is TGTGCCAGCAGCTTAGGACAGGCCTCCGGAAACACCATATATTTT.

V and J are TRBV18 and TRBJ2-7; 11 bases match TRBD2. The germline CDR1 and CDR2 sequences are KGHSH and LQKENI. The V and J ends lost 4 bases and 3 bases, in that order; junction bases with no gene match: 2. This CDR3 contains 14 residues. This chain's CDR3 is CASSQGTSGYEQYF. CDR3 nucleotides: TGTGCCAGCTCACAGGGGACTAGCGGCTACGAGCAGTACTTC.

This chain links TRBV29-1 with TRBJ2-1; 8 nucleotides agree with TRBD2. J gave up 5 bases and V 4 bases, and 10 bases lay outside the gene matches. The CDR3 covers 15 residues. CDR1 is SQVTM, CDR2 ANQGSEA, per germline. The CDR3 DNA is TGCAGCGTTGCTGTCCCTTGGCGGGAGGACAATGAGCAGTTCTTC. Its translation: CSVAVPWREDNEQFF.

This sequence joins TRBV24-1 and TRBJ2-1; D remains unclear. Germline assignment: CDR1 KGHDR and CDR2 SFDVKD. With 4 bases removed from V and 0 bases from J, the gap between germline ends came to 6 bases. This CDR3 contains 14 residues. As DNA, the CDR3 is TGTGCCACCAGTGAGCCCAGCTCCTACAATGAGCAGTTCTTC. It yields the protein CATSEPSSYNEQFF.

The chain carries TRBV28 and TRBJ2-7; 7 bases map to TRBD1. Germline V gives CDR1 MDHEN, CDR2 SYDVKM. Trimming removed 5 bases from V and 6 bases from J; junction bases left unmatched: 13. The CDR3 is 15 residues long. In DNA form, the CDR3 reads TGTGCCAGCAGTACGGGACAGCCCGTCCCCTTCGAGCAGTACTTC. Amino acids: CASSTGQPVPFEQYF.

The rearrangement uses TRBV10-3 and TRBJ2-7, with 13 bases matching TRBD2. This CDR3 is built from 17 residues. The trim removed 4 bases at V and 3 bases at J, leaving 9 bases unmatched. Germline values: CDR1 ENHRY, CDR2 SYGVKD. CDR3 nucleotide sequence: TGTGCCATCAGTGTACTACTAGCGGGAGGGCCAGGCTACGAGCAGTACTTC. It encodes CAISVLLAGGPGYEQYF.

V usage is TRBV4-1 and J usage is TRBJ2-3, with TRBD2 matching over 10 bases. Looked up from germline, CDR1 is MGHRA and CDR2 is YSYEKL. The CDR3 covers 16 residues. V shed 7 bases and J 3 bases; nucleotides not matched to a gene: 10. The CDR3 region has the DNA TGCGCCAGCACCCTTCTAGCGGGAGTAGGGACAGATACGCAGTATTTT. This gives the protein CASTLLAGVGTDTQYF.

The chain uses TRBV5-1 and TRBJ1-3, with TRBD1 matching 7 bases. J lost 2 bases, V lost 5 bases, and 4 bases had no gene match. Germline V gene lookup returns CDR1 SGHRS and CDR2 YFSETQ. This CDR3 contains 14 residues. This CDR3 is CASRPGTAGNTIYF. The CDR3 DNA follows: TGCGCCAGCAGGCCCGGGACAGCTGGAAACACCATATATTTT.

V gene TRBV29-1 combines with J gene TRBJ2-7; D not resolved. This CDR3 region has 13 residues. V dropped 4 bases and J dropped 2 bases, with 12 bases sitting between them. CDR1 SQVTM and CDR2 ANQGSEA come from the germline V gene. The CDR3 DNA sequence: TGCAGCGTTGCCAGGAGCGTAGCCTACGAGCAGTACTTC. Translation gives CSVARSVAYEQYF.

This sequence joins TRBV19 and TRBJ2-7, with 8 bases lining up with TRBD2. Germline V gene data show CDR1 as LNHDA and CDR2 as SQIVND (reference sequence). The CDR3 is 14 amino acids. J gave up 6 bases and V 5 bases, and 9 bases lay outside the gene matches. The CDR3 region has the DNA TGTGCCAGTAGTTCCGTAGCGGGAAAGGCCGAGCAGTACTTC. Protein product: CASSSVAGKAEQYF. Full variable domain (rest looked up from reference TRBV19 and TRBJ2-7): DGGITQSPKYLFRKEGQNVTLSCEQNLNHDAMYWYRQDPGQGLRLIYYSQIVNDFQKGDIAEGYSVSREKKESFPLTVTSAQKNPTAFYLCASSSVAGKAEQYFGPGTRLTVT.

The chain combines TRBV6-4 with TRBJ1-5, with 8 bases fitting TRBD1. CDR1 and CDR2 from the germline V gene are MRHNA and SNTAGT. The CDR3 loop spans 14 amino acids. The J segment lost 2 bases and the V segment lost 5 bases, leaving 2 bases of the junction unmatched. CDR3 sequence: CASSPDRGNQPQHF. DNA for the CDR3: TGTGCCAGCAGTCCGGACAGGGGCAATCAGCCCCAGCATTTT.

The chain joins TRBV19 to TRBJ1-1; 8 nucleotides match TRBD1. In germline, CDR1 is LNHDA, CDR2 SQIVND (reference sequence). The CDR3 consists of 17 residues. Trimming took 3 bases from V and 1 from J; bases not matched to a gene: 10. This CDR3 reads CASSITRQGLGNTEAFF. Written as DNA, the CDR3 is TGTGCCAGTAGTATTACCCGACAGGGGTTAGGGAACACTGAAGCTTTCTTT.

The chain links TRBV27 to TRBJ1-2, with a tentative D call TRBD1 (5 bases). V gave up 2 bases and J gave up 1 base, with 8 bases separating them. Germline assignment: CDR1 MNHEY and CDR2 SMNVEV (reference sequence). The CDR3 has 14 residues. CDR3 sequence (DNA): TGTGCCAGCAGTTTAGGGACGTATAACTATGGCTACACCTTC. This sequence encodes CASSLGTYNYGYTF.

V usage is TRBV5-5 and J usage is TRBJ1-5, with TRBD1 identical over 8 bases. The V segment lost 4 bases and the J segment 5 bases; nucleotides outside the gene matches: 2. Per the germline V gene, CDR1 is SGHKS and CDR2 is YYEKEE (reference sequence). The CDR3 spans 13 residues. The CDR3: CASSKDRDQPQHF. For the CDR3, the DNA is TGTGCCAGCAGCAAGGACAGGGATCAGCCCCAGCATTTT. The full variable domain, with the rest looked up from reference TRBV5-5 and TRBJ1-5, is DAGVTQSPTHLIKTRGQQVTLRCSPISGHKSVSWYQQVLGQGPQFIFQYYEKEERGRGNFPDRFSARQFPNYSSELNVNALLLGDSALYLCASSKDRDQPQHFGDGTRLSIL.

The rearrangement uses TRBV7-9 and TRBJ2-7, with unresolved D. Germline assignment: CDR1 SEHNR and CDR2 FQNEAQ (reference sequence). The CDR3 is made up of 12 amino acids. V lost 5 bases to trimming and J lost 2 bases, with 7 bases between them. The CDR3 sequence is CASSGQTYEQYF. As DNA, the CDR3 is TGTGCCAGCAGCGGGCAAACCTACGAGCAGTACTTC.

The gene calls are TRBV7-9 and TRBJ2-7, with TRBD1 matching 8 bases. Germline lookup yields CDR1 SEHNR and CDR2 FQNEAQ (reference sequence). CDR3 length: 15 residues. V shed 5 bases, J shed 4 bases, and the junction held 10 bases outside the gene matches. CDR3 nucleotide sequence: TGTGCCAGCAGCGGTCGGACAGGGCTGGGGTACGAGCAGTACTTC. Protein: CASSGRTGLGYEQYF.

In nucleotides, the CDR3 is TGTGCCAGCAGTTTATCTCCTAGCGGGAGGTTCATCACCGGGGAGCTGTTTTTT. Its translation is CASSLSPSGRFITGELFF. The chain combines TRBV27 with TRBJ2-2; 11 bases map to TRBD2. The CDR3 spans 18 residues. Germline CDR1 and CDR2: MNHEY and SMNVEV (reference sequence). The J segment lost 4 bases and the V segment lost 0 bases, leaving 7 bases of the junction unmatched.

The J gene is TRBJ2-3, the V gene TRBV7-2; 9 bases align to TRBD2. The CDR3 runs 16 residues. The J segment lost 4 bases and the V segment lost 8 bases, leaving 13 bases of the junction unmatched. Germline CDR1 SGHTA, CDR2 FQGNSA. Written as DNA, the CDR3 is TGTGCCAGCCTCCTCTTTGGGACTAGCAATCCAGATACGCAGTATTTT. As protein: CASLLFGTSNPDTQYF. The full variable domain, its missing parts supplied by reference TRBV7-2 and TRBJ2-3, is GAGVSQSPSNKVTEKGKDVELRCDPISGHTALYWYRQSLGQGLEFLIYFQGNSAPDKSGLPSDRFSAERTGGSVSTLTIQRTQQEDSAVYLCASLLFGTSNPDTQYFGPGTRLTVL.

The chain has TRBV29-1 and TRBJ2-6; D gene ambiguous. Germline V gives CDR1 SQVTM, CDR2 ANQGSEA. The CDR3 extends over 11 amino acids. V dropped 7 bases and J dropped 4 bases, with 5 bases sitting between them. For the CDR3, the DNA is TGCAGCGCCGCCGGGGCCAACGTCCTGACTTTC. This sequence encodes CSAAGANVLTF.